The 8 T cell receptor beta chains given below trace back to one sample, sequenced in a study of T-cell memory formation after mild COVID-19. A single record per CDR3 protein comes from TCRdb applying MiXCR to the 5' RACE reads. The repertoire holds a few hundred thousand distinct CDR3 sequences, with approximately 25% as singletons. Specimen: PBMCs or a T cell subset sorted from them (not recorded which). These receptor sequences come from an adult woman who had mild COVID-19 (a few samples of this study predate the infection). Cell type and time point are not known.

This CDR3 reads CASSTRQSGYTF. As DNA, the CDR3 is TGTGCCAGCTCAACTCGACAGTCCGGCTACACCTTC. The J gene is TRBJ1-2, the V gene TRBV18, with D perhaps TRBD1 (5 bases). Between the trimmed V and J ends, which lost 5 bases and 8 bases, there was a span of 12 bases. Germline V gives CDR1 KGHSH, CDR2 LQKENI. The CDR3 totals 12 residues.

This clonotype was seen more than once but under ten times. The V gene is TRBV12-3 or TRBV12-4, the J gene TRBJ2-7; TRBD1 might be the D (7 bases). There are 15 residues in the CDR3. Trimming removed 6 bases from V and 3 bases from J, with 18 bases in between. The CDR3 DNA reads as TGTGCCAGCAGCCCTGGGGGGCCAGGGGGCTACGAGCAGTACTTC. The encoded protein is CASSPGGPGGYEQYF.

The chain recombines TRBV5-6 with TRBJ2-3, with no clear D. Deletions cut 1 base from V and 1 base from J, with 10 bases between. The CDR3 contains 15 residues. The V gene's germline CDR1 is SGHDT and CDR2 YYEEEE. The CDR3 protein is CASSLNGLGTDTQYF. In DNA form, the CDR3 reads TGTGCCAGCAGCTTGAACGGGTTGGGCACAGATACGCAGTATTTT.

This sequence joins TRBV2 and TRBJ2-4; D is unresolved. Trimming took 7 bases from V and 0 from J, leaving 19 bases between them. The CDR3 spans 17 residues. Germline lookup yields CDR1 SNHLY and CDR2 FYNNEI. The DNA for the CDR3 is TGTGCCAGCACCCTAAGTGTGGGCAGTTTAGCCAAAAACATTCAGTACTTC. As protein: CASTLSVGSLAKNIQYF.

The chain couples TRBV3-1 to TRBJ1-5; D is unresolved. CDR1 and CDR2 from the germline V gene are LGHDT and YNNKEL (reference sequence). The V gene lost 4 bases and the J gene lost 2 bases, with 12 bases spanning the gap. The CDR3 extends over 15 amino acids. CDR3 loop: CASSLTTDGNQPQHF. CDR3 sequence (DNA): TGTGCCAGCAGCCTAACGACCGACGGCAATCAGCCCCAGCATTTT. Full variable domain (remainder filled in from reference TRBV3-1 and TRBJ1-5): DTAVSQTPKYLVTQMGNDKSIKCEQNLGHDTMYWYKQDSKKFLKIMFSYNNKELIINETVPNRFSPKSPDKAHLNLHINSLELGDSAVYFCASSLTTDGNQPQHFGDGTRLSIL.

This clonotype was recorded a few times. The chain links TRBV11-2 to TRBJ2-5; possibly TRBD2 for D (6 bases). The V gene's germline CDR1 is SGHAT and CDR2 FQNNGV. The CDR3 extends over 14 amino acids. Between the trimmed V and J ends, which lost 5 bases and 5 bases, there was a span of 15 bases. CDR3 loop: CASSPRLGVETQYF. The CDR3 DNA sequence: TGTGCCAGCAGCCCACGACTAGGTGTTGAGACCCAGTACTTC. Supplemented by reference TRBV11-2 and TRBJ2-5, the full variable domain reads EAGVAQSPRYKIIEKRQSVAFWCNPISGHATLYWYQQILGQGPKLLIQFQNNGVVDDSQLPKDRFSAERLKGVDSTLKIQPAKLEDSAVYLCASSPRLGVETQYFGPGTRLLVL.

This clonotype was picked up a small number of times. The rearrangement joins TRBV4-1 to TRBJ2-1; D gene ambiguous. V dropped 0 bases and J dropped 0 bases, with 12 bases sitting between them. This CDR3 has 17 residues. Germline CDR1 MGHRA, CDR2 YSYEKL. The CDR3 reads CASSQDPWWSSYNEQFF. The CDR3 DNA sequence: TGCGCCAGCAGCCAAGATCCGTGGTGGAGCTCCTACAATGAGCAGTTCTTC.

This clonotype was detected only a few times. The V and J genes are TRBV10-3 and TRBJ2-2, with 10 bases matching TRBD1. Germline V CDR1 and CDR2: ENHRY, SYGVKD. Trimming at V came to 4 bases and at J to 4 bases, leaving 6 bases not matched to a gene. This CDR3 comprises 16 residues. CDR3 DNA: TGTGCCATCAGTGCGACAGGGGGCGCCCCCACCGGGGAGCTGTTTTTT. Residues: CAISATGGAPTGELFF.